The clone carrying this T cell receptor beta chain has a count of ten or more. The record originates from a study of T-cell reconstitution after alpha-beta-depleted transplantation in children. Unique molecular identifiers tagged the TCRbeta library. From the PCR reads, TCRdb called clonotypes with MiXCR, one entry per CDR3 protein. The data hold a few hundred thousand distinct CDR3 sequences, with approximately 9.8% observed a single time. The CDR3 has 12 amino acids. V was trimmed by 3 bases and J by 15 bases, leaving 15 bases between them. CDR1 MNHEY and CDR2 SMNVEV come from the germline V gene (reference sequence).

The sequenced sample was PBMCs from the stem cell graft donor, obtained from the stem cell graft. The rearrangement links TRBV27 to TRBJ2-1; TRBD2 might be the D (7 bases). The sequence came from a human donor who donated a stem cell graft to a child with SCID. The CDR3 spells CASSFFGGRLFF. CDR3 coding DNA: TGTGCCAGCAGTTTCTTCGGGGGGCGGCTGTTCTTC.